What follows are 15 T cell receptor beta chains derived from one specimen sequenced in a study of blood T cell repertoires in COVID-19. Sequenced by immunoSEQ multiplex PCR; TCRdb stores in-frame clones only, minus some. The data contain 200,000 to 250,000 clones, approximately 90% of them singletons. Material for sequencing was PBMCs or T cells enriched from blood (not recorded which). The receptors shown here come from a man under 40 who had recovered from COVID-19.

The CDR3 DNA reads TGTGCCAGCAGCTTACGGGCTAGCGGAGCCAACGAGCAGTACTTC. It yields the protein CASSLRASGANEQYF. V is TRBV7-2 and J is TRBJ2-7; the match to TRBD2 covers 7 bases. The length of the CDR3 is 15 residues. V trimming: 2 bases; J trimming: 5 bases; junction bases outside the gene matches: 9. The germline V gene has CDR1 SGHTA and CDR2 FQGNSA. The whole variable domain, filled in from reference TRBV7-2 and TRBJ2-7, reads GAGVSQSPSNKVTEKGKDVELRCDPISGHTALYWYRQSLGQGLEFLIYFQGNSAPDKSGLPSDRFSAERTGGSVSTLTIQRTQQEDSAVYLCASSLRASGANEQYFGPGTRLTVT.

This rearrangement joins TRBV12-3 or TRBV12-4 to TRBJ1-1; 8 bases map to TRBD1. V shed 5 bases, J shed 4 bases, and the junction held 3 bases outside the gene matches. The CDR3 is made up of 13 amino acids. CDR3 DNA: TGTGCCAGCAGTATGGACAGGGCCACTGAAGCTTTCTTT. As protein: CASSMDRATEAFF.

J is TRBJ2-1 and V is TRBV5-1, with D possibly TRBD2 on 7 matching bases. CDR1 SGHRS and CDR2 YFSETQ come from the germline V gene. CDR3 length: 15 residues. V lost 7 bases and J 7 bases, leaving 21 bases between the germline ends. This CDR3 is CASLGGGGPSNEQFF. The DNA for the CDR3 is TGCGCCAGCCTGGGAGGGGGAGGGCCCTCGAATGAGCAGTTCTTC.

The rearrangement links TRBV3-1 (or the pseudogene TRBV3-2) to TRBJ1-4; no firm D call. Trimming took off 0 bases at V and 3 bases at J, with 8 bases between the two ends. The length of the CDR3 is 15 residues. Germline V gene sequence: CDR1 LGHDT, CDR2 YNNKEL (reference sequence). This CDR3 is CASSQDPSPNEKLFF. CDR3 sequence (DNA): TGTGCCAGCAGCCAAGATCCGTCCCCTAATGAAAAACTGTTTTTT.

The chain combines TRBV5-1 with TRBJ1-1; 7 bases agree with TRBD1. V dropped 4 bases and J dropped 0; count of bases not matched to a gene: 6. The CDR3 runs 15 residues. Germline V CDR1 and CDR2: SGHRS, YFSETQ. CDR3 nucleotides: TGCGCCAGCAGCACGGGAGGGACAGTGAACACTGAAGCTTTCTTT. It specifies CASSTGGTVNTEAFF.

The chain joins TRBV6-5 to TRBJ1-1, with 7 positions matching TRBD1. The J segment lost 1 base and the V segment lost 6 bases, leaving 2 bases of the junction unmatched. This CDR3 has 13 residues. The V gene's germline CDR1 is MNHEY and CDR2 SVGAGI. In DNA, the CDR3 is TGTGCCAGCAGACAGGGGCAGAACACTGAAGCTTTCTTT. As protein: CASRQGQNTEAFF.

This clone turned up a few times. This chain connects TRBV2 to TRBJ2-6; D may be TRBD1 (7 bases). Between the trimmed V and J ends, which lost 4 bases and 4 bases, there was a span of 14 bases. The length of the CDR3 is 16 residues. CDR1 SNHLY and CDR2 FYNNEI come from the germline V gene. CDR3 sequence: CASSAQGRSGANVLTF. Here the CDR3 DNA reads TGTGCCAGCAGTGCACAGGGGAGGTCAGGGGCCAACGTCCTGACTTTC.

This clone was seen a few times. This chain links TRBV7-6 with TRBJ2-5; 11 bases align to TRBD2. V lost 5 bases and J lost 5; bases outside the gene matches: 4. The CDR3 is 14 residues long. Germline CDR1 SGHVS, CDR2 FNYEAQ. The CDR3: CASSDRLAGETQYF. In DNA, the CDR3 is TGTGCCAGCAGCGACAGACTAGCGGGGGAGACCCAGTACTTC.

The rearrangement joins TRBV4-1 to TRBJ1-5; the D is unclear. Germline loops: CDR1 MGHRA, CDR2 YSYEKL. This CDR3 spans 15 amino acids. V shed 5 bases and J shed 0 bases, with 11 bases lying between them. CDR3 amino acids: CASSGGVYSNQPQHF. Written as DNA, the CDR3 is TGCGCCAGCAGCGGCGGAGTATATAGCAATCAGCCCCAGCATTTT.

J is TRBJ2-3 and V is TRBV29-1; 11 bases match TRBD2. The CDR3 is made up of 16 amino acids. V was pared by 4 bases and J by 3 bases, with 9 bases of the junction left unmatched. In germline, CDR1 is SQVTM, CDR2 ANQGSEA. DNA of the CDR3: TGCAGCGTTGTGCCGAGACTAGCGGGACGAACAGATACGCAGTATTTT. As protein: CSVVPRLAGRTDTQYF.

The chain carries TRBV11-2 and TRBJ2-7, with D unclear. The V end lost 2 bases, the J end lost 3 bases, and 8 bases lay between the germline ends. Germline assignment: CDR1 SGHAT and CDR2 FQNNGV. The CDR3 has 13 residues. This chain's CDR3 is CASSLNSFYEQYF. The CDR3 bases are TGTGCCAGCAGCTTAAACAGCTTCTACGAGCAGTACTTC.

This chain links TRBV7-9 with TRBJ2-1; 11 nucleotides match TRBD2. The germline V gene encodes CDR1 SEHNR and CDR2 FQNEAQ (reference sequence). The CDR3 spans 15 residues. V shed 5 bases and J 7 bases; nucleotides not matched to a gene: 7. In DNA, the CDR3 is TGTGCCAGCAGCCCCCCCGGACTAGCGGGTAATGAGCAGTTCTTC. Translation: CASSPPGLAGNEQFF.

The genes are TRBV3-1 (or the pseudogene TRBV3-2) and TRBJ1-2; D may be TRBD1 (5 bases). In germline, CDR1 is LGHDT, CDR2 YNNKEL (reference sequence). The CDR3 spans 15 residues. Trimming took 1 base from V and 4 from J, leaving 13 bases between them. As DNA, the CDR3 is TGTGCCAGCAGCCAAGTCGGCAGGGCCGCCTATGGCTACACCTTC. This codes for CASSQVGRAAYGYTF.

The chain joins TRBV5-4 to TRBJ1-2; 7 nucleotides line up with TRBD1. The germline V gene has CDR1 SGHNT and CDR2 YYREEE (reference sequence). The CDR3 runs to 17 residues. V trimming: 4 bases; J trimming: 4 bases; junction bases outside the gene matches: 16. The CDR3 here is CASSNLFSEGAGYGYTF. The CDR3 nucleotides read TGTGCCAGCAGCAACCTATTTTCCGAGGGGGCTGGCTATGGCTACACCTTC.

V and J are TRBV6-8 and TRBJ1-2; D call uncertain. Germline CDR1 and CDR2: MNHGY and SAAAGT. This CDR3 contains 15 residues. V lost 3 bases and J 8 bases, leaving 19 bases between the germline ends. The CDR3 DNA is TGTGCCAGCAGTTATCGGGTCAAGGGAGCCGGCGGCTACACCTTC. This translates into CASSYRVKGAGGYTF.